This T cell receptor beta chain was observed in a study of T cells in Graves' hyperthyroidism and ophthalmopathy. CDR1 is SGHTA and CDR2 is FQGTGA in the germline V gene. After removal of 4 bases from V and 12 bases from J, the junction contained 5 bases not matched to a gene. The CDR3 spans 13 residues. In its sample, this clonotype was seen many times. RNA transcripts served as the template for amplifying TCR beta CDR3 regions. Researchers ran a first-round RT-PCR on the TCR CDR3 using the HTBI primer set. TCRdb used MiXCR to reprocess the multiplex PCR reads, holding one entry per CDR3 protein. The sample yields around 620,000 distinct CDR3 sequences, about 14% seen once.

This rearrangement joins TRBV7-3 to TRBJ2-7; TRBD2 matches at 14 bases. This TCR was sampled from a woman aged 18-29 years with Graves' ophthalmopathy. Sequenced sample: blood. CDR3 nucleotides: TGTGCCAGCAGCTCGGGACTAGCGGGAGATTTGTACTTC. This encodes CASSSGLAGDLYF.